A selection of T cell receptor beta chains follows, all from one sample in a study of breast tumors, draining lymph nodes, adjacent tissues. TCRdb redid the calling of the multiplex PCR reads with MiXCR, one entry per CDR3 protein. The sample has under 250,000 distinct CDR3 sequences; 32% are singletons. Input material: axillary lymph node tissue. These receptors all come from a female donor with breast cancer. Some clones in this sample may be carry-over from other donors' samples. Each CDR3 is given with its conserved first and last residue. Fields, in order: D gene, CDR3 length, J gene, V gene, clone size, CDR3 DNA, CDR3 protein. A D gene is named only where the DNA matches it firmly. Not all rows give a size; the values are once, few, many and, for expanded clones, a class.

D gene: TRBD1
CDR3 length: 13
J gene: TRBJ2-3
V gene: TRBV11-2
clone size: .
CDR3 DNA: TGTGCCAGCAGCACGGACAGGGGAGGTGCGCAGTATTTT
CDR3 protein: CASSTDRGGAQYF

D gene: .
CDR3 length: 12
J gene: TRBJ1-5
V gene: TRBV19
clone size: many
CDR3 DNA: TGTGCCAGTAGGATGCTGGGTCAGCCCCAGCATTTT
CDR3 protein: CASRMLGQPQHF

D gene: .
CDR3 length: 15
J gene: TRBJ1-4
V gene: TRBV20-1
clone size: .
CDR3 DNA: TGCAGTGCTCGTCTAGCGGGAGGCAAAAATGAAAAACTGTTTTTT
CDR3 protein: CSARLAGGKNEKLFF

D gene: .
CDR3 length: 12
J gene: TRBJ2-3
V gene: TRBV19
clone size: many
CDR3 DNA: TGTGCCAGTCAGACTGGAACAGATACGCAGTATTTT
CDR3 protein: CASQTGTDTQYF

D gene: .
CDR3 length: 14
J gene: TRBJ2-3
V gene: TRBV20-1
clone size: .
CDR3 DNA: TGCAGTGCCCCAAGGGGGGATCGGGCAGATACGCAGTATTTT
CDR3 protein: CSAPRGDRADTQYF

D gene: TRBD2
CDR3 length: 20
J gene: TRBJ2-1
V gene: TRBV7-9
clone size: .
CDR3 DNA: TGTGCCAGCAGTATACCTCTGGGGACTAGCGAGGGGAGCTCCTACAATGAGCAGTTCTTC
CDR3 protein: CASSIPLGTSEGSSYNEQFF

D gene: .
CDR3 length: 14
J gene: TRBJ1-5
V gene: TRBV6-5
clone size: .
CDR3 DNA: TGTGCCAGCAGTCACTCGGTGGGAAGTCAGCCCCAGCATTTT
CDR3 protein: CASSHSVGSQPQHF

D gene: .
CDR3 length: 16
J gene: TRBJ2-2
V gene: TRBV6-5
clone size: .
CDR3 DNA: TGTGCCAGCAGTCGGGGGGCTATCTCGAACACCGGGGAGCTGTTTTTT
CDR3 protein: CASSRGAISNTGELFF

D gene: .
CDR3 length: 13
J gene: TRBJ2-1
V gene: TRBV13
clone size: many
CDR3 DNA: TGTGCCAGCAGCTTGCGGGGCCGCAATGAGCAGTTCTTC
CDR3 protein: CASSLRGRNEQFF

D gene: .
CDR3 length: 13
J gene: TRBJ2-7
V gene: TRBV7-2
clone size: many
CDR3 DNA: TGTGCCAGCAGCCCTTCGGAGAGGGGCGAGCAGTACTTC
CDR3 protein: CASSPSERGEQYF

D gene: .
CDR3 length: 15
J gene: TRBJ2-7
V gene: TRBV9
clone size: many
CDR3 DNA: TGTGCCAGCAGCGCCACAGGGACCCCGGAAAGGGAGCAGTACTTC
CDR3 protein: CASSATGTPEREQYF

D gene: .
CDR3 length: 15
J gene: TRBJ2-7
V gene: TRBV7-3
clone size: many
CDR3 DNA: TGTGCCAGCAGCCCCGGCTCCGGAACCTCCTACGAGCAGTACTTC
CDR3 protein: CASSPGSGTSYEQYF

D gene: TRBD1
CDR3 length: 15
J gene: TRBJ1-5
V gene: TRBV20-1
clone size: .
CDR3 DNA: TGCAGTGTTACCCAGGGGGCGAGCAGCAATCAGCCCCAGCATTTT
CDR3 protein: CSVTQGASSNQPQHF

D gene: .
CDR3 length: 13
J gene: TRBJ1-3
V gene: TRBV29-1
clone size: .
CDR3 DNA: TGCAGCGCAGGGGATGGCTCTGGAAACACCATATATTTT
CDR3 protein: CSAGDGSGNTIYF

D gene: .
CDR3 length: 13
J gene: TRBJ1-1
V gene: TRBV30
clone size: .
CDR3 DNA: TGTGCCTGGAGTATGGACGAGGGCTCTGAAGCTTTCTTT
CDR3 protein: CAWSMDEGSEAFF

D gene: .
CDR3 length: 15
J gene: TRBJ2-1
V gene: TRBV28
clone size: .
CDR3 DNA: TGTGCCAGCAGTTATTTGGGGGGCCTGGGGAATGAGCAGTTCTTC
CDR3 protein: CASSYLGGLGNEQFF

D gene: .
CDR3 length: 15
J gene: TRBJ1-4
V gene: TRBV11-2
clone size: .
CDR3 DNA: TGTGCCAGCAGTATAGAAGGTGCAACTAATGAAAAACTGTTTTTT
CDR3 protein: CASSIEGATNEKLFF

D gene: .
CDR3 length: 14
J gene: TRBJ1-5
V gene: TRBV7-2
clone size: .
CDR3 DNA: TGTGCCAGCAGCTTAGCGGGAGCGGCGGAGACCCAGCATTTT
CDR3 protein: CASSLAGAAETQHF